Below, one T cell receptor beta chain is given with its context. This specimen belongs to a study of blood T cell repertoires in COVID-19. Looking at the study overall: Donors in the United States, Italy and Spain gave samples during acute or convalescent COVID-19.

V was pared by 0 bases and J by 8 bases, with 9 bases of the junction left unmatched. The CDR3 is 15 amino acids. From germline, CDR1 is LGHNA and CDR2 YNFKEQ. Authors' processing steps: Estimation of nucleated cell counts was performed using reference gene primer amplification. TCRdb's copy holds only in-frame clones and misses some; the assay was immunoSEQ multiplex PCR. The V and J calls and clone size come from that table; D and trimming were worked out from the DNA. The repertoire holds fewer than 100,000 clones, with 75% to 85% as singletons. Material for sequencing was peripheral blood. The chain has TRBV4-2 and TRBJ1-2, with 7 bases identical to TRBD1. The TCR comes from a man between 70 and 80 years old with acute or convalescent COVID-19. CDR3 sequence reads: CASSQDTNRGVGYTF. CDR3 nucleotide sequence: TGTGCCAGCAGCCAAGATACAAACAGGGGAGTCGGCTACACCTTC.